Below, 21 T cell receptor beta chains from the same sample are listed, as sequenced in a study of T cells in localized non-small cell lung cancer. Method: immunoSEQ multiplex PCR; TCRdb's copy keeps in-frame clones and lacks some. Of about 56,000 clones listed, 80% to 90% are singletons. The sequencing used peripheral blood, collected before any cancer treatment. The receptors come from a woman between 35 and 75 years old with stage I lung adenocarcinoma.

The chain has TRBV4-1 and TRBJ2-4; 9 bases are shared with TRBD2. The V gene end was trimmed by 0 bases and the J gene end by 9 bases; junction bases not matched to a gene: 9. CDR3 length equals 16 residues. Germline values: CDR1 MGHRA, CDR2 YSYEKL. As DNA, the CDR3 is TGCGCCAGCAGCCAAGATTTTTCGGGACTAGCACCCATTCAGTACTTC. Protein product: CASSQDFSGLAPIQYF.

The chain links TRBV7-9 to TRBJ2-7, with 8 bases aligning to TRBD1. Germline V gene lookup returns CDR1 SEHNR and CDR2 FQNEAQ (reference sequence). Trimming cost V 4 bases and J 5 bases; bases outside gene matches: 1. This CDR3 comprises 12 residues. The CDR3 DNA sequence: TGTGCCAGCAGCTCACAGGGGGACGAGCAGTACTTC. Its translation is CASSSQGDEQYF.

This chain joins TRBV5-4 and TRBJ2-2; D gene uncertain. The germline gives CDR1 SGHNT, CDR2 YYREEE (reference sequence). Trimming removed 2 bases at V and 1 base at J, with 3 bases between. This CDR3 region has 13 residues. This chain's CDR3 is CASSLRNTGELFF. For the CDR3, the DNA is TGTGCCAGCAGCTTAAGGAACACCGGGGAGCTGTTTTTT.

This clone was recorded a few times. The genes are TRBV6-6 and TRBJ1-2; D is unclear. Germline-derived CDR1 and CDR2 are MNHNY and SVGAGI (reference sequence). With 5 bases removed from V and 0 bases from J, the gap between germline ends came to 7 bases. The CDR3 extends over 13 amino acids. CDR3 DNA: TGTGCCAGCAGTGCGCGGGCTAACTATGGCTACACCTTC. Encoded protein: CASSARANYGYTF.

This sequence joins TRBV11-3 and TRBJ2-1; D possibly uses TRBD1 or TRBD2 (5 bases each). Trimming cost V 6 bases and J 7 bases, with 19 bases left between them. This CDR3 is 15 amino acids long. The germline V gene has CDR1 SGHNT and CDR2 YENEEA. CDR3 in DNA: TGTGCCAGCAGAGAAACCGGGACCGGACTTAATGAGCAGTTCTTC. Translation gives CASRETGTGLNEQFF.

J is TRBJ1-2 and V is TRBV15, with 9 bases aligning to TRBD1. With V trimmed by 7 bases and J by 8 bases, 8 bases remained unmatched. The germline V gene has CDR1 LNHNV and CDR2 YYDKDF (reference sequence). The CDR3 contains 13 residues. CDR3 nucleotides: TGTGCCACCAACCCGGACAGGGGATCGGGCTACACCTTC. This sequence encodes CATNPDRGSGYTF.

The rearrangement joins TRBV9 to TRBJ2-3; D unclear. This CDR3 comprises 15 residues. V was pared by 0 bases and J by 0 bases, with 8 bases between. Germline lookup yields CDR1 SGDLS and CDR2 YYNGEE. CDR3 region: CASSVDTTSTDTQYF. The CDR3 DNA is TGTGCCAGCAGCGTAGATACGACTAGCACAGATACGCAGTATTTT.

A word on this clone: Other DNA sequences in this sample translate to the same CDR3. The chain employs TRBV30 and TRBJ1-3; the D gene is possibly TRBD1 (5 bases). V was cut by 2 bases and J by 0 bases, with 11 bases left in between. CDR1 GTSNPN and CDR2 SVGIG come from the germline V gene (reference sequence). The CDR3 loop spans 15 amino acids. CDR3 in DNA: TGTGCCTGGAGTCGCGACAGCGGCTCTGGAAACACCATATATTTT. As protein: CAWSRDSGSGNTIYF.

This chain joins TRBV30 and TRBJ2-7; 12 nucleotides align to TRBD1. Germline V gene sequence: CDR1 GTSNPN, CDR2 SVGIG (reference sequence). This CDR3 spans 15 amino acids. J gave up 2 bases and V 0 bases, and 2 bases lay outside the gene matches. The CDR3 DNA reads TGTGCCTGGAGTGTAGGGACAGGGGGCCCCTACGAGCAGTACTTC. Translation gives CAWSVGTGGPYEQYF.

This clone appeared once. V usage is TRBV7-2 and J usage is TRBJ1-2, with 9 nucleotides matching TRBD1. In germline, CDR1 is SGHTA, CDR2 FQGNSA. The trim removed 3 bases at V and 3 bases at J, leaving 5 bases unmatched. There are 15 residues in the CDR3. The CDR3 sequence is CASSFGTGGYYGYTF. In DNA, the CDR3 is TGTGCCAGCAGCTTTGGTACAGGGGGCTACTATGGCTACACCTTC.

V gene TRBV9 combines with J gene TRBJ2-7; D is uncertain. The length of the CDR3 is 15 residues. V was clipped by 0 bases and J by 6 bases, with 16 bases between them. Germline V CDR1 and CDR2: SGDLS, YYNGEE. As DNA, the CDR3 is TGTGCCAGCAGCGTAGGGGCAGGCGACGGCTCCGAGCAGTACTTC. Encoded protein: CASSVGAGDGSEQYF.

This sequence joins TRBV30 and TRBJ1-4, with 10 bases that match TRBD1. Germline V CDR1 and CDR2: GTSNPN, SVGIG (reference sequence). The CDR3 contains 14 residues. Trimming at V came to 2 bases and at J to 8 bases, leaving 5 bases not matched to a gene. The CDR3 region has the DNA TGTGCCTGGAGTTCAGGACAGGGGGGAGAAAAACTGTTTTTT. Its translation: CAWSSGQGGEKLFF.

A single count supports this clone. This chain uses TRBV5-1 with TRBJ1-1; D is uncertain. The CDR3 runs 14 residues. CDR1 and CDR2 from the germline V gene are SGHRS and YFSETQ. With 0 bases removed from V and 6 bases from J, the gap between germline ends came to 12 bases. DNA of the CDR3: TGCGCCAGCAGCTTGGATGGCCAAGGTGCTGAAGCTTTCTTT. It specifies CASSLDGQGAEAFF.

There are a few counts of this clone. The rearrangement uses TRBV7-2 and TRBJ2-1; 7 bases agree with TRBD2. This CDR3 comprises 14 residues. From germline, CDR1 is SGHTA and CDR2 FQGNSA. J gave up 3 bases and V 2 bases, and 1 base lay outside the gene matches. The CDR3 loop is CASSLRTSYNEQFF. CDR3 in DNA: TGTGCCAGCAGCTTAAGGACTAGCTACAATGAGCAGTTCTTC.

The V call is TRBV19, the J call TRBJ2-5, with D possibly TRBD2 on 7 matching bases. Germline V gene lookup returns CDR1 LNHDA and CDR2 SQIVND (reference sequence). This CDR3 is built from 14 residues. With 5 bases removed from V and 5 bases from J, the gap between germline ends came to 15 bases. DNA of the CDR3: TGTGCCAGTAGTTTAACAGGGAGGGGGGAGACCCAGTACTTC. Translating it yields CASSLTGRGETQYF.

The J gene is TRBJ1-4, the V gene TRBV5-6; TRBD1 might be the D (6 bases). Germline V CDR1 and CDR2: SGHDT, YYEEEE. The CDR3 is 14 residues long. Trimming left V 0 bases short and J 7 bases short, with 10 bases between. CDR3 sequence (DNA): TGTGCCAGCAGCTTGGAGGGGGTCTCTGAAAAACTGTTTTTT. Encoded protein: CASSLEGVSEKLFF.

This chain connects TRBV30 to TRBJ2-7; 9 bases are shared with TRBD1. The CDR3 runs to 14 residues. Looked up from germline, CDR1 is GTSNPN and CDR2 is SVGIG (reference sequence). V shed 1 base and J 4 bases; nucleotides not matched to a gene: 5. This CDR3 reads CAWSGTGAKYEQYF. The CDR3 DNA reads as TGTGCCTGGAGTGGGACAGGGGCTAAATACGAGCAGTACTTC.

V is TRBV6-5 and J is TRBJ1-1; a possible D gene is TRBD1 (5 bases). CDR3 length equals 14 residues. Germline lookup yields CDR1 MNHEY and CDR2 SVGAGI. Trimming took 0 bases from V and 1 from J, leaving 6 bases between them. CDR3 in amino acids: CASSYSTGNTEAFF. As DNA, the CDR3 is TGTGCCAGCAGTTACTCTACAGGGAACACTGAAGCTTTCTTT.

This chain connects TRBV12-2 to TRBJ2-5; TRBD1, the table's D call, lacks a check against the DNA. TRBV12-2 is marked as a pseudogene. The CDR3 is 15 amino acids. CDR3 region: CASRLDGQSRETQYF. CDR3 nucleotide sequence: TGTGCAAGTCGCTTAGATGGACAGAGCAGGGAGACCCAGTACTTC.

This chain connects TRBV19 to TRBJ2-4; a possible D gene is TRBD2 (5 bases). The ends were cut back, 2 bases at V and 5 bases at J, with 16 bases in the middle. This CDR3 has 16 residues. CDR1 is LNHDA and CDR2 is SQIVND in the germline V gene (reference sequence). CDR3 nucleotide sequence: TGTGCCAGTAGTATAATTCCGGCCCCCGGGGAAAACATTCAGTACTTC. It translates to CASSIIPAPGENIQYF.

The V and J genes are TRBV7-2 and TRBJ1-5; D is unresolved. The V and J ends lost 1 base and 2 bases respectively, with 9 bases between them. From germline, CDR1 is SGHTA and CDR2 FQGNSA. This CDR3 spans 15 amino acids. CDR3 in amino acids: CASSLEAGRNQPQHF. The DNA for the CDR3 is TGTGCCAGCAGCTTAGAGGCAGGACGCAATCAGCCCCAGCATTTT.